This passage covers 16 T cell receptor beta chains from one sample sequenced in a study of blood T cell repertoires in COVID-19. Using immunoSEQ multiplex PCR, the repertoire was profiled, and TCRdb retains in-frame clones only, with some absent. The table has under 300,000 clones, 88% seen once. The sample was PBMCs or T cells enriched from blood (not recorded which). The origin of the receptors is a woman in her forties or fifties who had recovered from COVID-19.

The chain uses TRBV2 and TRBJ2-1; tentative D call: TRBD1 (6 bases). Germline CDR1 is SNHLY and CDR2 is FYNNEI. Trimming removed 3 bases from V and 3 bases from J, with 12 bases in between. This CDR3 is built from 15 residues. CDR3 nucleotides: TGTGCCAGCAGTGATACAGGACAGAGCTACAATGAGCAGTTCTTC. Its translation: CASSDTGQSYNEQFF.

This clone was found a few times. The CDR3 protein is CASSLTDRLTYNEQFF. The CDR3 DNA sequence: TGTGCCAGCAGCCTTACGGACAGGCTTACCTACAATGAGCAGTTCTTC. The rearrangement joins TRBV9 to TRBJ2-1, with 7 bases lining up with TRBD1. With V trimmed by 4 bases and J by 2 bases, 9 bases remained unmatched. From germline, CDR1 is SGDLS and CDR2 YYNGEE. The CDR3 runs 16 residues.

The chain has TRBV28 and TRBJ1-1, with a tentative D call TRBD1 (6 bases). The CDR3 is 15 amino acids. CDR1 and CDR2 (germline): MDHEN, SYDVKM. Between the trimmed V and J ends, which lost 4 bases and 1 base, there was a span of 13 bases. CDR3 in DNA: TGTGCCAGCAGTTATGCCGACAGGACGAACACTGAAGCTTTCTTT. It specifies CASSYADRTNTEAFF.

The chain employs TRBV10-3 and TRBJ2-1; D possibly corresponds to TRBD2 (6 bases). V was shortened by 0 bases and J by 0 bases, with 12 bases between the two germline ends. This CDR3 comprises 17 residues. The germline V gene encodes CDR1 ENHRY and CDR2 SYGVKD. CDR3 bases: TGTGCCATCAGTGAGTCGGGACTCACGAACTCCTACAATGAGCAGTTCTTC. This gives the protein CAISESGLTNSYNEQFF.

CDR3 coding DNA: TGTGCCACTCTTTCCGGGACAGGGGGCTCGGGTAGCAATCAGCCCCAGCATTTT. This translates into CATLSGTGGSGSNQPQHF. This rearrangement joins TRBV28 to TRBJ1-5; TRBD1 aligns across 12 bases. CDR1 and CDR2 from the germline V gene are MDHEN and SYDVKM. CDR3 length: 18 residues. After removal of 10 bases from V and 0 bases from J, the junction contained 13 bases not matched to a gene. Using reference TRBV28 and TRBJ1-5 for the parts outside the CDR3, the full variable domain is DVKVTQSSRYLVKRTGEKVFLECVQDMDHENMFWYRQDPGLGLRLIYFSYDVKMKEKGDIPEGYSVSREKKERFSLILESASTNQTSMYLCATLSGTGGSGSNQPQHFGDGTRLSIL.

The V call is TRBV6-6, the J call TRBJ2-1, with no clear D. The ends were cut back, 2 bases at V and 8 bases at J, with 4 bases in the middle. The CDR3 is made up of 11 amino acids. CDR1 is MNHNY and CDR2 is SVGAGI in the germline V gene (reference sequence). The CDR3 DNA reads TGTGCCAGCAGTTACACAGATGAGCAGTTCTTC. As protein: CASSYTDEQFF.

This clone has just a few counts. The chain recombines TRBV5-1 with TRBJ1-1; possibly TRBD1 for D (6 bases). Germline V lookup: CDR1 SGHRS, CDR2 YFSETQ. Trimming cost V 0 bases and J 1 base, with 7 bases left between them. The CDR3 is 14 amino acids. The CDR3, as DNA: TGCGCCAGCAGCTTGGGACAGGAGAACACTGAAGCTTTCTTT. Encoded protein: CASSLGQENTEAFF.

The gene calls are TRBV5-1 and TRBJ1-2, with a possible D match to TRBD1 (6 bases). With 4 bases removed from V and 4 bases from J, the gap between germline ends came to 17 bases. The CDR3 is 15 amino acids. Germline V gene data show CDR1 as SGHRS and CDR2 as YFSETQ. CDR3 bases: TGCGCCAGCAGCCCAGGGGAGGGTCGTGGCTATGGCTACACCTTC. Its protein product is CASSPGEGRGYGYTF.

This chain links TRBV5-4 with TRBJ2-1, with no clear D. Germline assignment: CDR1 SGHNT and CDR2 YYREEE (reference sequence). This CDR3 contains 15 residues. The ends were cut back, 1 base at V and 0 bases at J, with 8 bases in the middle. CDR3 amino acids: CASSLNKNSYNEQFF. As DNA, the CDR3 is TGTGCCAGCAGCTTGAACAAGAACTCCTACAATGAGCAGTTCTTC.

This clone was observed a handful of times. This rearrangement joins TRBV5-5 to TRBJ2-7, with 10 nucleotides matching TRBD1. Per the germline V gene, CDR1 is SGHKS and CDR2 is YYEKEE (reference sequence). The CDR3 length is 17 residues. With 4 bases clipped from V and 5 bases from J, the junction kept 15 bases outside the gene matches. This CDR3 is CASSLTGTGARGDEQYF. CDR3 bases: TGTGCCAGCAGCCTAACCGGGACAGGGGCCCGGGGGGACGAGCAGTACTTC.

The chain recombines TRBV5-6 with TRBJ2-2; 12 nucleotides agree with TRBD2. This CDR3 region has 17 residues. The V segment lost 4 bases and the J segment 6 bases; nucleotides outside the gene matches: 10. In germline, CDR1 is SGHDT, CDR2 YYEEEE. The CDR3, as DNA: TGTGCCAGCAGCCTGCTAGCGGGAGGGCCCTCTTCCGGGGAGCTGTTTTTT. Translation gives CASSLLAGGPSSGELFF.

This clone was seen a handful of times. The chain joins TRBV28 to TRBJ1-6; TRBD1 agrees at 10 bases. V shed 5 bases, J shed 7 bases, and the junction held 5 bases outside the gene matches. The CDR3 totals 15 residues. CDR1 is MDHEN, CDR2 SYDVKM, per germline. CDR3: CASSEGDRGNSPLHF. As DNA, the CDR3 is TGTGCCAGCAGTGAAGGGGACAGGGGAAATTCACCCCTCCACTTT.

The CDR3 is CASSTPSGRSYEQYF. CDR3 DNA sequence: TGTGCCAGCAGCACTCCTAGCGGGCGCTCCTACGAGCAGTACTTC. The rearrangement joins TRBV7-2 to TRBJ2-7, with 8 bases aligning to TRBD2. The V gene end was trimmed by 5 bases and the J gene end by 0 bases; junction bases not matched to a gene: 6. There are 15 residues in the CDR3. Germline V lookup: CDR1 SGHTA, CDR2 FQGNSA. The variable domain in full, with the rest retrieved from reference TRBV7-2 and TRBJ2-7, is GAGVSQSPSNKVTEKGKDVELRCDPISGHTALYWYRQSLGQGLEFLIYFQGNSAPDKSGLPSDRFSAERTGGSVSTLTIQRTQQEDSAVYLCASSTPSGRSYEQYFGPGTRLTVT.

The rearrangement uses TRBV5-4 and TRBJ2-7; 10 bases align to TRBD2. V lost 2 bases and J lost 5; bases outside the gene matches: 7. The CDR3 has 15 residues. CDR1 is SGHNT, CDR2 YYREEE, per germline (reference sequence). The CDR3 nucleotides read TGTGCCAGCAGCTTTTTCGGAGCGGGAGGGCACGAGCAGTACTTC. It encodes CASSFFGAGGHEQYF.

This chain connects TRBV6-5 to TRBJ1-2; no firm D call. CDR1 and CDR2 (germline): MNHEY, SVGAGI. The CDR3 runs to 15 residues. Trimming left V 7 bases short and J 5 bases short, with 20 bases between. The CDR3 region is CASTTSRPASYGYTF. CDR3 coding DNA: TGTGCCAGCACCACGAGCCGGCCAGCGTCTTATGGCTACACCTTC.

The chain uses TRBV7-8 and TRBJ2-3; the match to TRBD2 covers 8 bases. The CDR3 covers 14 residues. V dropped 5 bases and J dropped 3; count of bases not matched to a gene: 4. CDR1 is SGHVS, CDR2 FQNEAQ, per germline. CDR3 in amino acids: CASSRGRRTDTQYF. DNA for the CDR3: TGTGCCAGCAGCCGCGGGAGGAGGACAGATACGCAGTATTTT.